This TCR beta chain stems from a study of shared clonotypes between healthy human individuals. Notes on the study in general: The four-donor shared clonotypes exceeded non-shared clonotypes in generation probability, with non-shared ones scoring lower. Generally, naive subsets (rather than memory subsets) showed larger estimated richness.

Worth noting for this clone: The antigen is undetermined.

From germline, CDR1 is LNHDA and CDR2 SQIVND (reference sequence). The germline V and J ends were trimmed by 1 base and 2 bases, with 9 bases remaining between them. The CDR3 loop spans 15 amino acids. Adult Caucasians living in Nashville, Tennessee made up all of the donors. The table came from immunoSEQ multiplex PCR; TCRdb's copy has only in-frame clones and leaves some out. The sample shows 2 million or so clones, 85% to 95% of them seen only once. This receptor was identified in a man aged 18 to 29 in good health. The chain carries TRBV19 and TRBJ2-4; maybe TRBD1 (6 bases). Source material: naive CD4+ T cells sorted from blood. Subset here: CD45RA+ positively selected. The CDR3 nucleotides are TGTGCCAGTAGTATAGGAGGGGGACCCAAAAACATTCAGTACTTC. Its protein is CASSIGGGPKNIQYF.